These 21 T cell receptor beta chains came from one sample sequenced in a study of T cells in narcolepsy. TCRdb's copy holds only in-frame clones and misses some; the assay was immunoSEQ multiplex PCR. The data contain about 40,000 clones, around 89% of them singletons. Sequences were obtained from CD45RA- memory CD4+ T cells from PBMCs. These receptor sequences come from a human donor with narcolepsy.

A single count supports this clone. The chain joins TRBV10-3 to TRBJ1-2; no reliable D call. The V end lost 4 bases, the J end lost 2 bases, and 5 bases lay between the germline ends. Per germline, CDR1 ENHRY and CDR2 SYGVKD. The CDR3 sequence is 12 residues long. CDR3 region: CAISAGNYGYTF. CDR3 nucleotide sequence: TGTGCCATCAGTGCTGGGAACTATGGCTACACCTTC.

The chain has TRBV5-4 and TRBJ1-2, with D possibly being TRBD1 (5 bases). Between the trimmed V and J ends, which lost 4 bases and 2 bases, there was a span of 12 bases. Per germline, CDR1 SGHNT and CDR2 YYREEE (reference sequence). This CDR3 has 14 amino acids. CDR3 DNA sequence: TGTGCCAGCAGCCGAGGAGGGGCGAACTATGGCTACACCTTC. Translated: CASSRGGANYGYTF.

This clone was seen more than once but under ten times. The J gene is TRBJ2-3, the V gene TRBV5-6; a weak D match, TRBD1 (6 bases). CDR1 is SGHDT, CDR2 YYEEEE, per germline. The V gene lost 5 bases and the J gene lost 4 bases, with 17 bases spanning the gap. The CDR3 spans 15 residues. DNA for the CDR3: TGTGCCAGCAGTGGGGGCCGGGGTGGGGCAGATACGCAGTATTTT. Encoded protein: CASSGGRGGADTQYF.

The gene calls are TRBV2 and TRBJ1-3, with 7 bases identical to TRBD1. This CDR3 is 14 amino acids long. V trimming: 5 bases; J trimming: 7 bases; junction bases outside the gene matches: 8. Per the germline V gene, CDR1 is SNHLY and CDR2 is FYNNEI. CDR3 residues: CASSLGQLRNTIYF. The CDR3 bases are TGTGCCAGCAGTTTGGGACAGCTTAGGAACACCATATATTTT.

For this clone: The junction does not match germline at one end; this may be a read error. CDR3 residues: CASSLNAQGTQYF. The CDR3 region has the DNA TGTGCCAGCAGCTTAAACGCCCAAGGGACCCAGTACTTC. The chain couples TRBV7-8 to TRBJ2-5; D gene unclear. The CDR3 loop spans 13 amino acids. Germline-derived CDR1 and CDR2 are SGHVS and FQNEAQ. The entire variable domain, with the rest obtained from reference TRBV7-8 and TRBJ2-5, is as follows: GAGVSQSPRYKVAKRGQDVALRCDPISGHVSLFWYQQALGQGPEFLTYFQNEAQLDKSGLPSDRFFAERPEGSVSTLKIQRTQQEDSAVYLCASSLNAQGTQYFGPGTRLLVL.

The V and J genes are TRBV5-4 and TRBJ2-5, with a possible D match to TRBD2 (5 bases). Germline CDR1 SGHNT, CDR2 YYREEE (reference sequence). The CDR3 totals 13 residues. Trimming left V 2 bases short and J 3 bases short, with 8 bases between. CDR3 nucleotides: TGTGCCAGCAGCTTTTCAGCGGAAGAGACCCAGTACTTC. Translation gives CASSFSAEETQYF.

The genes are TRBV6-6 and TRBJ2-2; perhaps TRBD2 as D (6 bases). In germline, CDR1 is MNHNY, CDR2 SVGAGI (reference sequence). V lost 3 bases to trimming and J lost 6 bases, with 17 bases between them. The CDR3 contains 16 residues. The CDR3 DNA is TGTGCCAGCAGTTATCCCCCGCAGGGAGGTTCCGGGGAGCTGTTTTTT. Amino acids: CASSYPPQGGSGELFF.

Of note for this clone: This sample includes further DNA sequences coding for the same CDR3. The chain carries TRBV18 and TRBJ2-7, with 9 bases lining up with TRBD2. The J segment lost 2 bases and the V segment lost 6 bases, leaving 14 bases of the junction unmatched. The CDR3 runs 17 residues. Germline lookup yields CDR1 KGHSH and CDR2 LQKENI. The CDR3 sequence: CASSPLGWTSATYEQYF. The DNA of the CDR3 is TGTGCCAGCTCGCCCTTGGGTTGGACTAGCGCCACCTACGAGCAGTACTTC.

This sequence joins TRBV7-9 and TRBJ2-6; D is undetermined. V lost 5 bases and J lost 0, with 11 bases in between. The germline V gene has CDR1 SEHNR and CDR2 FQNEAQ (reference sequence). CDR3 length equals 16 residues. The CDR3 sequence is CASSPSQSSGANVLTF. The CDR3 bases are TGTGCCAGCAGCCCATCCCAGAGCTCTGGGGCCAACGTCCTGACTTTC.

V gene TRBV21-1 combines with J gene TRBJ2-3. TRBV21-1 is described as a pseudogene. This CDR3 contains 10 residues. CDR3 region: CASVRDTQYF. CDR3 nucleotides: TGTGCCAGCGTAAGAGATACGCAGTATTTT.

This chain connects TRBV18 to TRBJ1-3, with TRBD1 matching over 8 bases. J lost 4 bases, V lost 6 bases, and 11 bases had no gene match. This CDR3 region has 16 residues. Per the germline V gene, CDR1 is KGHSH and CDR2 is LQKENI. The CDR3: CASSPASTGVGNTIYF. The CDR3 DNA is TGTGCCAGCTCGCCGGCGTCGACAGGGGTCGGAAACACCATATATTTT.

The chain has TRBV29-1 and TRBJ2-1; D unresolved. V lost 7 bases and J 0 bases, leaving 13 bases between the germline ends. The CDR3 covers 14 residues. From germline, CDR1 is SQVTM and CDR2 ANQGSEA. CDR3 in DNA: TGCAGCGGCTACAGCCCCAGCTCCTACAATGAGCAGTTCTTC. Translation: CSGYSPSSYNEQFF.

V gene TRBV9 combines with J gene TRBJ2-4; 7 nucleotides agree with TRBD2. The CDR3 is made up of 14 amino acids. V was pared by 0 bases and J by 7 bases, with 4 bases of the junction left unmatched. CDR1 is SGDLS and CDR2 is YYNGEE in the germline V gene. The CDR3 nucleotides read TGTGCCAGCAGCGTAGATTCCGGGGGGAACATTCAGTACTTC. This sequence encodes CASSVDSGGNIQYF.

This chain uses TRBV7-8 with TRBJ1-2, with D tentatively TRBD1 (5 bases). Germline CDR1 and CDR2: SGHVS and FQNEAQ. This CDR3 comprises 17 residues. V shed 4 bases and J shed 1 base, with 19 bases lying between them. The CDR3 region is CASSSSRLGTFNYGYTF. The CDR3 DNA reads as TGTGCCAGCAGCTCCTCCCGCTTAGGGACGTTTAACTATGGCTACACCTTC.

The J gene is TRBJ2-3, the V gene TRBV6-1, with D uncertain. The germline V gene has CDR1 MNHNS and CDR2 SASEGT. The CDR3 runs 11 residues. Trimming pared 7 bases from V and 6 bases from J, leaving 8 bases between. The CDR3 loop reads CASIRRDTQYF. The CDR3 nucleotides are TGTGCCAGCATAAGAAGGGATACGCAGTATTTT.

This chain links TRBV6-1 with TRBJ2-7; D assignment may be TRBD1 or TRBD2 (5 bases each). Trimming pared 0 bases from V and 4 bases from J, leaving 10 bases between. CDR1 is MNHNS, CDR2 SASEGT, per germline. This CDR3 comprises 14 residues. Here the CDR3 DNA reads TGTGCCAGCAGTGAAGCCGGGACGGAGTACGAGCAGTACTTC. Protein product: CASSEAGTEYEQYF.

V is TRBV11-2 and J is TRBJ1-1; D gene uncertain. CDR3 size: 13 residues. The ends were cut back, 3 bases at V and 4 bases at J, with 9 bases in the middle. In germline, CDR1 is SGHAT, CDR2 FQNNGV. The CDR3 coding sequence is TGTGCCAGCAGCTTCACACGGGGCACTGAAGCTTTCTTT. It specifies CASSFTRGTEAFF. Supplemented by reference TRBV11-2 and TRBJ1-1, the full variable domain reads EAGVAQSPRYKIIEKRQSVAFWCNPISGHATLYWYQQILGQGPKLLIQFQNNGVVDDSQLPKDRFSAERLKGVDSTLKIQPAKLEDSAVYLCASSFTRGTEAFFGQGTRLTVV.

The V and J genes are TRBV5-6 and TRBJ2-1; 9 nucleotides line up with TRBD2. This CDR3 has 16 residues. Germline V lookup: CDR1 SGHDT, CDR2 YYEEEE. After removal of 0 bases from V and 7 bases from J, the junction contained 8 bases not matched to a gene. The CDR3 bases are TGTGCCAGCAGCTTGGTTAGCGGGAGTAGGAGGAATGAGCAGTTCTTC. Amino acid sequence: CASSLVSGSRRNEQFF.

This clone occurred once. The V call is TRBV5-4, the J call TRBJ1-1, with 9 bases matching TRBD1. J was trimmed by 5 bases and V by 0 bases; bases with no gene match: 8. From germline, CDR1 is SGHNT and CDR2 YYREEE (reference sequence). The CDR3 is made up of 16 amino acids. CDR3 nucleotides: TGTGCCAGCAGCTTGGATCTTGGACAGGGGATGACTGAAGCTTTCTTT. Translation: CASSLDLGQGMTEAFF. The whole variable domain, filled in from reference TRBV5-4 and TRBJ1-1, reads ETGVTQSPTHLIKTRGQQVTLRCSSQSGHNTVSWYQQALGQGPQFIFQYYREEENGRGNFPPRFSGLQFPNYSSELNVNALELDDSALYLCASSLDLGQGMTEAFFGQGTRLTVV.

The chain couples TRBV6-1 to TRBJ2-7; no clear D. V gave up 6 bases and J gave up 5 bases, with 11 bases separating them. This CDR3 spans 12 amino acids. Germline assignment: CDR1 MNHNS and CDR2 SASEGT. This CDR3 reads CASSPLLHEQYF. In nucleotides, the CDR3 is TGTGCCAGCAGCCCTCTTTTACACGAGCAGTACTTC.

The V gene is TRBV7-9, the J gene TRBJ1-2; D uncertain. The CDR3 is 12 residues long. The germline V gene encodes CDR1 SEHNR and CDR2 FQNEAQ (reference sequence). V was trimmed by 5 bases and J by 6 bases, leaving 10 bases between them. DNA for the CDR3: TGTGCCAGCAGCCTAGGACCGGATGGCTACACCTTC. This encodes CASSLGPDGYTF.